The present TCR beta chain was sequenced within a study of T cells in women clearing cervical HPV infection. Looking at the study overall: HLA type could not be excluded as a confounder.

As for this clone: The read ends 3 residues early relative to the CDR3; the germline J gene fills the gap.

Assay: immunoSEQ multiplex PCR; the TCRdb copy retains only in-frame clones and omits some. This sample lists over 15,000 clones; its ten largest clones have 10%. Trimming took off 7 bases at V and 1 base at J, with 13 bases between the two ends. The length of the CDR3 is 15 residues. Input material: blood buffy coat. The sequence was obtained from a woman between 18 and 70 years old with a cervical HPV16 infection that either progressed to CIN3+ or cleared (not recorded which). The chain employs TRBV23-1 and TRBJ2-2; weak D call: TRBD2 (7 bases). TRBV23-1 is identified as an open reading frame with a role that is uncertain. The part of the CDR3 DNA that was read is TGCGCCAGCAAACCCGGGGGGCTGAACACCGGGGAG. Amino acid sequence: CASKPGGLNTGE. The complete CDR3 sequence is CASKPGGLNTGELFF.